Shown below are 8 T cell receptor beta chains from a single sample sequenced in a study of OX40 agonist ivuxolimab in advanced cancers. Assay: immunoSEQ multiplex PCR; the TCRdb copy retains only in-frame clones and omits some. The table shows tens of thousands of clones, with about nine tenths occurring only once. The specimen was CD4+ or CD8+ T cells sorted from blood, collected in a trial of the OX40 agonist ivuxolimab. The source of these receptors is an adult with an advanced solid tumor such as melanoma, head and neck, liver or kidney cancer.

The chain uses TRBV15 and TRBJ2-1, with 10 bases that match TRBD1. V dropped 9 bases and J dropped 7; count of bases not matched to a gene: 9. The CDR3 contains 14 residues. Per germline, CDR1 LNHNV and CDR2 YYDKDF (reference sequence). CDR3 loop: CATSRDRGLNEQFF. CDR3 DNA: TGTGCCACGAGCCGGGACAGGGGTCTAAATGAGCAGTTCTTC.

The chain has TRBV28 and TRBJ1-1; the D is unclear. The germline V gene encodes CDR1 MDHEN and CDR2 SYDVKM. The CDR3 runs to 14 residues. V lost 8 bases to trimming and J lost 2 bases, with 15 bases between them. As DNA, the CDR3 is TGTGCCAGCTGGGGAAGCCCGATCAACACTGAAGCTTTCTTT. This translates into CASWGSPINTEAFF.

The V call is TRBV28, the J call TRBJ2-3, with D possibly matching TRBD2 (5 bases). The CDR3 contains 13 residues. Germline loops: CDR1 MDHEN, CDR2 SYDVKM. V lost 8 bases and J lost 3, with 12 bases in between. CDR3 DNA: TGTGCCAGCCAACCCCGAGGGACAGATACGCAGTATTTT. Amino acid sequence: CASQPRGTDTQYF. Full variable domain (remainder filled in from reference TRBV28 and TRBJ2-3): DVKVTQSSRYLVKRTGEKVFLECVQDMDHENMFWYRQDPGLGLRLIYFSYDVKMKEKGDIPEGYSVSREKKERFSLILESASTNQTSMYLCASQPRGTDTQYFGPGTRLTVL.

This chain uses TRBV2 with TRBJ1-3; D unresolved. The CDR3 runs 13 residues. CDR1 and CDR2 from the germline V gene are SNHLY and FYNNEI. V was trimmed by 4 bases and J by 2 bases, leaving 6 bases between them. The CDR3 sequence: CASSGGTGNTIYF. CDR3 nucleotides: TGTGCCAGCAGTGGAGGGACTGGAAACACCATATATTTT.

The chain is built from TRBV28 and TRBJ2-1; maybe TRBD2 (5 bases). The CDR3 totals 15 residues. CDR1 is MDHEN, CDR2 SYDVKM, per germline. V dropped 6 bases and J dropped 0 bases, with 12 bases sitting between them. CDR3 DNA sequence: TGTGCCAGCAGGCGGCGGGTTGACTCCTACAATGAGCAGTTCTTC. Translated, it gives CASRRRVDSYNEQFF.

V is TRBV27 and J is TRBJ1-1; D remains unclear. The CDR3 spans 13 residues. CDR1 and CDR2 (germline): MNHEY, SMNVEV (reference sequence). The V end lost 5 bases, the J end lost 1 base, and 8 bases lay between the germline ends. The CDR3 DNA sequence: TGTGCCAGCAGTCTTGACCAGAACACTGAAGCTTTCTTT. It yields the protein CASSLDQNTEAFF.

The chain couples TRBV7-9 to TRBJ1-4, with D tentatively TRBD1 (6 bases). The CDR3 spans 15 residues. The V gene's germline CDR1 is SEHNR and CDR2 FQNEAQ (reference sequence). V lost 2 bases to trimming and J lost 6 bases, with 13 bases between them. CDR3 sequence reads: CASSLLSGHYEKLFF. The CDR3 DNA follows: TGTGCCAGCAGCTTATTATCGGGACACTATGAAAAACTGTTTTTT.

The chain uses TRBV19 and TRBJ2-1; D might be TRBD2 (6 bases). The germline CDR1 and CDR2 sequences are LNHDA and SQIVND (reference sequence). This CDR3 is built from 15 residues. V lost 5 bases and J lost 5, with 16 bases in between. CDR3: CASSGRRAPNNEQFF. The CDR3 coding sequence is TGTGCCAGTAGTGGTAGGAGGGCCCCTAACAATGAGCAGTTCTTC.